Listed here are 26 T cell receptor beta chains from one sample, sequenced in a study of blood T cells in healthy people across ages. Combining a sample-barcoded 5' primer with a J-beta primer mix, a second PCR ran for roughly 7 to 12 cycles. TCRdb re-derived calls from the 5' RACE reads in MiXCR, one entry per CDR3 protein. The sample consists of about 640,000 distinct CDR3 sequences, 58% of them appearing once. Sequencing was carried out using blood. The receptors stem from a man aged 60-69 years in good health.

V usage is TRBV18 and J usage is TRBJ2-7; no clear D. There are 15 residues in the CDR3. Trimming cost V 3 bases and J 7 bases, with 19 bases left between them. Germline V gene lookup returns CDR1 KGHSH and CDR2 LQKENI. The CDR3 coding sequence is TGTGCCAGCTCACCTAGGGCCCCAGCCCTGGAGGAGCAGTACTTC. It is translated as CASSPRAPALEEQYF.

This rearrangement joins TRBV4-2 to TRBJ2-5; 8 bases are shared with TRBD2. The CDR3 runs 16 residues. Per the germline V gene, CDR1 is LGHNA and CDR2 is YNFKEQ. The V gene end was trimmed by 1 base and the J gene end by 5 bases; junction bases not matched to a gene: 9. The DNA for the CDR3 is TGTGCCAGCAGCCAAGGGAGCGGGGGCCAATGGGAGACCCAGTACTTC. Its protein product is CASSQGSGGQWETQYF.

V is TRBV7-2 and J is TRBJ2-1; D tentatively reads TRBD1 or TRBD2 (6 bases each). In germline, CDR1 is SGHTA, CDR2 FQGNSA. The CDR3 consists of 13 residues. The V and J ends lost 6 bases and 2 bases respectively, with 8 bases between them. CDR3 nucleotide sequence: TGTGCCAGCAGGGGGGGCGCCTACAATGAGCAGTTCTTC. Amino acids: CASRGGAYNEQFF.

This clonotype was counted many times. V gene TRBV7-8 combines with J gene TRBJ1-1; D is undetermined. V was shortened by 5 bases and J by 0 bases, with 7 bases between the two germline ends. The germline CDR1 and CDR2 sequences are SGHVS and FQNEAQ. The CDR3 spans 13 residues. The CDR3 coding sequence is TGTGCCAGCAGCCGGGAACTGAACACTGAAGCTTTCTTT. This sequence encodes CASSRELNTEAFF. The complete variable domain, with remaining parts taken from reference TRBV7-8 and TRBJ1-1, reads GAGVSQSPRYKVAKRGQDVALRCDPISGHVSLFWYQQALGQGPEFLTYFQNEAQLDKSGLPSDRFFAERPEGSVSTLKIQRTQQEDSAVYLCASSRELNTEAFFGQGTRLTVV.

V and J are TRBV2 and TRBJ1-1; D uncertain. This CDR3 contains 12 residues. Germline V gene data show CDR1 as SNHLY and CDR2 as FYNNEI. Trimming removed 6 bases at V and 5 bases at J, with 10 bases between. CDR3 sequence: CASSLEETEAFF. The CDR3 DNA follows: TGTGCCAGCAGCCTCGAAGAGACTGAAGCTTTCTTT.

V usage is TRBV5-1 and J usage is TRBJ2-1, with 8 nucleotides matching TRBD1. CDR3 length: 15 residues. Germline V gene lookup returns CDR1 SGHRS and CDR2 YFSETQ. Trimming cost V 8 bases and J 3 bases; bases outside gene matches: 10. DNA for the CDR3: TGCGCCAGTAGATTTACCGGGACAGGCTACAATGAGCAGTTCTTC. Protein: CASRFTGTGYNEQFF.

The chain has TRBV28 and TRBJ1-2; no clear D. V lost 8 bases, J lost 2 bases, and 12 bases lay in between. CDR1 is MDHEN and CDR2 is SYDVKM in the germline V gene. The length of the CDR3 is 13 residues. The CDR3 loop reads CASGLDGNYGYTF. CDR3 in DNA: TGTGCCAGCGGCCTCGACGGGAACTATGGCTACACCTTC.

The chain recombines TRBV3-1 with TRBJ2-7, with D maybe TRBD1 (7 bases). Looked up from germline, CDR1 is LGHDT and CDR2 is YNNKEL (reference sequence). Trimming removed 3 bases from V and 2 bases from J, with 11 bases in between. The CDR3 spans 14 residues. CDR3 amino acids: CASSHSRGAYEQYF. The CDR3 region has the DNA TGTGCCAGCAGCCACAGCAGGGGGGCCTACGAGCAGTACTTC.

The rearrangement joins TRBV20-1 to TRBJ1-4; TRBD1 might be the D (6 bases). The CDR3 contains 13 residues. Trimming shortened V by 5 bases and J by 3 bases, and 10 bases separated the two germline ends. Germline CDR1 and CDR2: DFQATT and SNEGSKA (reference sequence). CDR3 in DNA: TGCAGTGCTCATGCAGGGGCTAATGAAAAACTGTTTTTT. Translated: CSAHAGANEKLFF.

In regard to this clonotype: A much larger clone differs by one base, so this may be a read error. J is TRBJ2-7 and V is TRBV20-1; no reliable D call. The closer fit of TRBJ2-5 to the DNA end suggests the J call may be wrong. The CDR3 extends over 15 amino acids. CDR1 and CDR2 from the germline V gene are DFQATT and SNEGSKA (reference sequence). CDR3 in DNA: TGCAGTGCTAGCCCGACGACAACTTTGAGGGAGACCCAGTACTTC. It codes for CSASPTTTLRETQYF.

This clonotype was seen more than once but under ten times. J is TRBJ2-6 and V is TRBV29-1; D unclear. The CDR3 has 13 residues. Germline CDR1 reads SQVTM; CDR2 reads ANQGSEA. The ends were cut back, 4 bases at V and 2 bases at J, with 6 bases in the middle. CDR3 residues: CSVGSPGANVLTF. The CDR3 bases are TGCAGCGTTGGTAGTCCTGGGGCCAACGTCCTGACTTTC.

This CDR3 is CSARTISGGVTDTQYF. The CDR3 DNA reads as TGCAGTGCTAGAACAATTAGCGGGGGAGTCACAGATACGCAGTATTTT. J is TRBJ2-3 and V is TRBV20-1, with 9 bases identical to TRBD2. V dropped 2 bases and J dropped 2; count of bases not matched to a gene: 8. Looked up from germline, CDR1 is DFQATT and CDR2 is SNEGSKA (reference sequence). The CDR3 is 16 amino acids.

The V gene is TRBV4-1, the J gene TRBJ1-1; D is uncertain. The CDR3 totals 16 residues. The germline CDR1 and CDR2 sequences are MGHRA and YSYEKL. Trimming took off 1 base at V and 2 bases at J, with 14 bases between the two ends. CDR3 nucleotide sequence: TGCGCCAGCAGCCAAGGGGGTGGCCTTCAAAACACTGAAGCTTTCTTT. Residues: CASSQGGGLQNTEAFF.

A word on this clonotype: A read error may explain this, as a much larger clone is one base away. This chain joins TRBV7-9 and TRBJ1-2; 8 bases line up with TRBD1. In germline, CDR1 is SEHNR, CDR2 FQNEAQ (reference sequence). The CDR3 is 13 amino acids. V gave up 7 bases and J gave up 3 bases; unmatched junction bases: 4. The CDR3 DNA follows: TGTGCCAGCATCCCGACAGGGGACTATGGCTACACCTTC. This translates into CASIPTGDYGYTF.

Notes on this clonotype: A read error may account for a junction end that differs from germline. The J gene is TRBJ2-5, the V gene TRBV20-1; 14 bases are a match to TRBD2. Germline-derived CDR1 and CDR2 are DFQATT and SNEGSKA (reference sequence). The CDR3 spans 14 residues. The CDR3 nucleotides read TGCAGCGCTAGAGGGACTAGCGGGGGTGGCGTGCAGTACTTC. Protein product: CSARGTSGGGVQYF.

This rearrangement joins TRBV11-3 to TRBJ2-3; possibly TRBD2 for D (6 bases). Germline CDR1 SGHNT, CDR2 YENEEA. Trimming took 0 bases from V and 2 from J, leaving 12 bases between them. The CDR3 has 16 residues. The CDR3 region has the DNA TGTGCCAGCAGCTTAGACTCGGGACTCCTCACAGATACGCAGTATTTT. Encoded protein: CASSLDSGLLTDTQYF.

The V and J genes are TRBV23-1 and TRBJ2-7; D not certain. TRBV23-1 is an open reading frame, and its role is uncertain. V was trimmed by 8 bases and J by 3 bases, leaving 17 bases between them. The length of the CDR3 is 14 residues. CDR3 coding DNA: TGCGCCAGCTGCCCGGGTGGGGTATGCTACGAGCAGTACTTC. As protein: CASCPGGVCYEQYF.

This clonotype is a singleton in its sample. At one boundary the junction diverges from the germline segment, which might be a read error. Here the CDR3 DNA reads TGTGCCAGCGGCTTAGCCGGGACAAGAAATAATTCACCCCTCCACTTT. Protein product: CASGLAGTRNNSPLHF. The chain is built from TRBV7-2 and TRBJ1-6, with D tentatively TRBD1 (6 bases). CDR3 size: 16 residues. Germline V CDR1 and CDR2: SGHTA, FQGNSA. Variable domain in full (rest from reference TRBV7-2 and TRBJ1-6): GAGVSQSPSNKVTEKGKDVELRCDPISGHTALYWYRQSLGQGLEFLIYFQGNSAPDKSGLPSDRFSAERTGGSVSTLTIQRTQQEDSAVYLCASGLAGTRNNSPLHFGNGTRLTVT.

The chain couples TRBV6-6 to TRBJ2-5; no firm D call. The J call may be mistaken, given a closer DNA end match to TRBJ2-7. CDR1 is MNHNY and CDR2 is SVGAGI in the germline V gene (reference sequence). CDR3 length: 12 residues. The CDR3 loop is CASSQNSYEQYF. The DNA of the CDR3 is TGTGCCAGCAGTCAGAACTCCTACGAGCAGTACTTC.

This clonotype was detected a few times. The V gene is TRBV6-1, the J gene TRBJ2-3, with 8 bases lining up with TRBD2. This CDR3 is 13 amino acids long. Germline CDR1 is MNHNS and CDR2 is SASEGT. V lost 4 bases to trimming and J lost 4 bases; unmatched junction nucleotides: 1. This chain's CDR3 is CASSAGGADTQYF. The CDR3 coding sequence is TGTGCCAGCAGTGCGGGGGGGGCAGATACGCAGTATTTT.

This clonotype was counted between two and nine times. This chain connects TRBV6-5 to TRBJ2-5; 7 bases align to TRBD1. The CDR3 covers 15 residues. V dropped 0 bases and J dropped 1; count of bases not matched to a gene: 2. Germline V lookup: CDR1 MNHEY, CDR2 SVGAGI. CDR3 bases: TGTGCCAGCAGTTACTCCCGGGACAGCCAAGAGACCCAGTACTTC. Translated, it gives CASSYSRDSQETQYF.

A few counts support this clonotype. The rearrangement joins TRBV29-1 to TRBJ1-5, with a weak D call TRBD1 (5 bases). Germline V gives CDR1 SQVTM, CDR2 ANQGSEA. The length of the CDR3 is 12 residues. The V and J ends lost 4 bases and 6 bases respectively, with 10 bases between them. CDR3 sequence reads: CSVGNGGQPQHF. CDR3 in DNA: TGCAGCGTTGGTAACGGGGGTCAGCCCCAGCATTTT.

The chain links TRBV7-9 to TRBJ2-1, with TRBD1 identical over 8 bases. This CDR3 is built from 16 residues. V was clipped by 6 bases and J by 6 bases; unmatched bases: 13. Per germline, CDR1 SEHNR and CDR2 FQNEAQ (reference sequence). This CDR3 reads CASRPWRQGRFNEQFF. The CDR3 coding sequence is TGTGCCAGCAGGCCCTGGCGACAGGGGAGGTTCAATGAGCAGTTCTTC.

The rearrangement links TRBV5-5 to TRBJ1-5, with 8 bases aligning to TRBD1. CDR1 is SGHKS and CDR2 is YYEKEE in the germline V gene (reference sequence). The V gene end was trimmed by 4 bases and the J gene end by 2 bases; junction bases not matched to a gene: 8. This CDR3 is 16 amino acids long. The CDR3 DNA is TGTGCCAGCAGCCCGGGGGCGGGACAGGGCAATCAGCCCCAGCATTTT. Translating it yields CASSPGAGQGNQPQHF.

The chain combines TRBV15 with TRBJ2-5, with D possibly being TRBD2 (5 bases). Germline loops: CDR1 LNHNV, CDR2 YYDKDF (reference sequence). CDR3 length equals 13 residues. Deletions cut 7 bases from V and 2 bases from J, with 11 bases between. CDR3 loop: CATTPGYQETQYF. The CDR3 DNA reads as TGTGCCACCACGCCGGGGTATCAAGAGACCCAGTACTTC. Full variable domain (outside the CDR3, taken from reference TRBV15 and TRBJ2-5): DAMVIQNPRYQVTQFGKPVTLSCSQTLNHNVMYWYQQKSSQAPKLLFHYYDKDFNNEADTPDNFQSRRPNTSFCFLDIRSPGLGDTAMYLCATTPGYQETQYFGPGTRLLVL.

The V gene is TRBV7-9, the J gene TRBJ2-5; the D gene is possibly TRBD2 (6 bases). Trimming shortened V by 1 base and J by 5 bases, and 11 bases separated the two germline ends. The CDR3 sequence is 14 residues long. Germline values: CDR1 SEHNR, CDR2 FQNEAQ (reference sequence). This CDR3 is CASSLGTIVETQYF. CDR3 coding DNA: TGTGCCAGCAGCTTAGGGACTATTGTGGAGACCCAGTACTTC. The entire variable domain, with the rest obtained from reference TRBV7-9 and TRBJ2-5, is as follows: DTGVSQNPRHKITKRGQNVTFRCDPISEHNRLYWYRQTLGQGPEFLTYFQNEAQLEKSRLLSDRFSAERPKGSFSTLEIQRTEQGDSAMYLCASSLGTIVETQYFGPGTRLLVL.